The 32 T cell receptor beta chains below come from one sample, sequenced in a study of control samples from healthy donors and cancer patients. The data were produced by immunoSEQ multiplex PCR, yet TCRdb's version contains in-frame clones alone and is incomplete. The sample comprises some 140,000 clones, 70% to 90% of which are singletons, and around 9% rests with the top ten. Sequences were obtained from blood. These TCRs come from a woman aged 25 to 39 in good health.

The chain links TRBV18 to TRBJ1-2; no firm D call. V was pared by 2 bases and J by 2 bases, with 15 bases between. The CDR3 length is 16 residues. The germline V gene has CDR1 KGHSH and CDR2 LQKENI. The CDR3 spells CASSPELETANYGYTF. The CDR3 region has the DNA TGTGCCAGCTCACCAGAATTGGAGACGGCGAACTATGGCTACACCTTC.

In this sample, this clone turned up once. J is TRBJ1-6 and V is TRBV5-1; possible D gene TRBD1, 5 bases. V was trimmed by 3 bases and J by 9 bases, leaving 13 bases between them. CDR1 SGHRS and CDR2 YFSETQ come from the germline V gene. The CDR3 contains 14 residues. Written as DNA, the CDR3 is TGCGCCAGCAGCTACGGGACGGCGGGTTCACCCCTCCACTTT. Translated, it gives CASSYGTAGSPLHF.

Details on this clone: The same CDR3 arises from other DNA sequences in this sample as well. The chain couples TRBV10-3 to TRBJ2-7, with unresolved D. Germline CDR1 and CDR2: ENHRY and SYGVKD. The CDR3 is 12 amino acids. V was cut by 3 bases and J by 0 bases, with 3 bases left in between. This CDR3 reads CAISDSSYEQYF. The CDR3 DNA sequence: TGTGCCATCAGTGACAGCTCCTACGAGCAGTACTTC.

This chain connects TRBV7-2 to TRBJ2-3, with D uncertain. Germline assignment: CDR1 SGHTA and CDR2 FQGNSA. V was pared by 6 bases and J by 2 bases, with 3 bases between. The CDR3 consists of 11 residues. The CDR3: CASRLTDTQYF. The DNA of the CDR3 is TGTGCCAGCAGGCTCACAGATACGCAGTATTTT.

This chain connects TRBV3-1 (or the pseudogene TRBV3-2) to TRBJ2-7; possibly TRBD1 for D (5 bases). CDR1 is LGHDT, CDR2 YNNKEL, per germline (reference sequence). This CDR3 is built from 13 residues. Trimming took 1 base from V and 5 from J, leaving 9 bases between them. The CDR3 loop is CASSQVRGHEQYF. CDR3 sequence (DNA): TGTGCCAGCAGCCAAGTTAGGGGCCACGAGCAGTACTTC.

This clone was counted a single time. The genes are TRBV5-1 and TRBJ2-1; D perhaps matches TRBD2 (6 bases). The CDR3 covers 13 residues. Germline CDR1 is SGHRS and CDR2 is YFSETQ. With 4 bases removed from V and 5 bases from J, the gap between germline ends came to 10 bases. The CDR3 bases are TGCGCCAGCAGCGGCGGGGTTAACAATGAGCAGTTCTTC. Its translation is CASSGGVNNEQFF.

The chain employs TRBV30 and TRBJ1-2; D is possibly TRBD1 (5 bases). Germline-derived CDR1 and CDR2 are GTSNPN and SVGIG (reference sequence). V was clipped by 3 bases and J by 6 bases, with 14 bases between them. The CDR3 has 13 amino acids. The CDR3 loop is CAWRGGQGHGYTF. Written as DNA, the CDR3 is TGTGCCTGGAGAGGCGGGCAGGGCCATGGCTACACCTTC.

This chain links TRBV13 with TRBJ1-3, with D unclear. The CDR3 has 16 residues. Germline CDR1 PRHDT, CDR2 FYEKMQ (reference sequence). Between the trimmed V and J ends, which lost 2 bases and 1 base, there was a span of 12 bases. This chain's CDR3 is CASSLSTARSGNTIYF. DNA for the CDR3: TGTGCCAGCAGCTTATCCACAGCCCGGTCTGGAAACACCATATATTTT.

The V gene is TRBV19, the J gene TRBJ1-2, with D maybe TRBD1 (5 bases). The length of the CDR3 is 14 residues. Germline-derived CDR1 and CDR2 are LNHDA and SQIVND (reference sequence). Trimming shortened V by 1 base and J by 4 bases, and 10 bases separated the two germline ends. CDR3 DNA sequence: TGTGCCAGTAGTATAGTCACAGGAGGCTATGGCTACACCTTC. The encoded protein is CASSIVTGGYGYTF.

This clone was counted a single time. The chain couples TRBV6-5 to TRBJ2-7, with D uncertain. The germline V gene encodes CDR1 MNHEY and CDR2 SVGAGI. Trimming cost V 4 bases and J 7 bases, with 8 bases left between them. There are 11 residues in the CDR3. CDR3 in DNA: TGTGCCAGCAGTTCCGGCCTGGAGCAGTACTTC. Translated: CASSSGLEQYF.

The chain employs TRBV3-1 (or the pseudogene TRBV3-2) and TRBJ1-3; perhaps TRBD1 as D (5 bases). CDR1 LGHDT and CDR2 YNNKEL come from the germline V gene (reference sequence). V lost 5 bases and J 0 bases, leaving 14 bases between the germline ends. The CDR3 contains 16 residues. The CDR3 DNA reads TGTGCCAGCAGCGCTTTAGGGGTGAACTCTGGAAACACCATATATTTT. Amino acids: CASSALGVNSGNTIYF.

The rearrangement joins TRBV3-1 (or the pseudogene TRBV3-2) to TRBJ1-6; maybe TRBD1 (5 bases). V dropped 1 base and J dropped 12 bases, with 13 bases sitting between them. Per germline, CDR1 LGHDT and CDR2 YNNKEL (reference sequence). The CDR3 extends over 14 amino acids. The CDR3: CASSQVDSSLPLHF. CDR3 nucleotide sequence: TGTGCCAGCAGCCAAGTCGACAGCTCCTTACCCCTCCACTTT.

In this sample, this clone turned up once. The J gene is TRBJ1-2, the V gene TRBV6-2 or TRBV6-3; the D gene is possibly TRBD1 (5 bases). V was shortened by 2 bases and J by 4 bases, with 11 bases between the two germline ends. Germline-derived CDR1 and CDR2 are MNHEY and SVGEGT. This CDR3 has 14 residues. For the CDR3, the DNA is TGTGCCAGCAGTTACGTTCCGGGACGCTATGGCTACACCTTC. Protein: CASSYVPGRYGYTF.

V usage is TRBV6-1 and J usage is TRBJ1-1, with D possibly being TRBD1 (5 bases). Trimming took off 2 bases at V and 8 bases at J, with 12 bases between the two ends. The CDR3 has 13 residues. Germline values: CDR1 MNHNS, CDR2 SASEGT. The CDR3 nucleotides read TGTGCCAGCAGTGAAAATGGCGGGGCCGAAGCTTTCTTT. Protein: CASSENGGAEAFF.

V gene TRBV18 combines with J gene TRBJ1-6; D is ambiguous. Germline assignment: CDR1 KGHSH and CDR2 LQKENI. V was shortened by 3 bases and J by 7 bases, with 7 bases between the two germline ends. The CDR3 extends over 13 amino acids. CDR3 in DNA: TGTGCCAGCTCACCCCACGCAAATTCACCCCTCCACTTT. Translation gives CASSPHANSPLHF.

J is TRBJ1-1 and V is TRBV30; 8 bases match TRBD1. This CDR3 has 13 amino acids. The V and J ends lost 3 bases and 3 bases, in that order; junction bases with no gene match: 3. Germline-derived CDR1 and CDR2 are GTSNPN and SVGIG (reference sequence). The CDR3 DNA is TGTGCCTGGAGAGGACAGGGAGACACTGAAGCTTTCTTT. As protein: CAWRGQGDTEAFF.

The J gene is TRBJ1-5, the V gene TRBV28; D is unresolved. In germline, CDR1 is MDHEN, CDR2 SYDVKM. The ends were cut back, 7 bases at V and 6 bases at J, with 16 bases in the middle. This CDR3 spans 14 amino acids. Here the CDR3 DNA reads TGTGCCAGCACCTTCTCGGGTAGAGGTCAGCCCCAGCATTTT. Translated: CASTFSGRGQPQHF.

The chain employs TRBV10-3 and TRBJ2-1; 7 bases agree with TRBD2. Germline CDR1 and CDR2: ENHRY and SYGVKD. The CDR3 totals 16 residues. J was trimmed by 8 bases and V by 6 bases; bases with no gene match: 16. The CDR3 region has the DNA TGTGCCATCAGGACGGCCGTGGGAGGGGATTCTGATGAGCAGTTCTTC. Amino acid sequence: CAIRTAVGGDSDEQFF.

V and J are TRBV5-1 and TRBJ1-1; D call uncertain. V was pared by 3 bases and J by 3 bases, with 15 bases between. The CDR3 spans 15 residues. Germline CDR1 is SGHRS and CDR2 is YFSETQ. The CDR3 is CASSWIGVGDTEAFF. DNA of the CDR3: TGCGCCAGCAGCTGGATCGGGGTTGGGGACACTGAAGCTTTCTTT.

The CDR3 loop reads CSVEGTGTSGSNEQFF. The CDR3 region has the DNA TGCAGCGTTGAGGGGACCGGGACTAGCGGGAGCAATGAGCAGTTCTTC. This chain connects TRBV29-1 to TRBJ2-1, with TRBD2 matching 14 bases. The V gene end was trimmed by 3 bases and the J gene end by 6 bases; junction bases not matched to a gene: 7. The germline V gene has CDR1 SQVTM and CDR2 ANQGSEA. This CDR3 has 16 amino acids.

The gene calls are TRBV19 and TRBJ1-5; unclear D gene. Trimming left V 6 bases short and J 6 bases short, with 15 bases between. Germline V gene data show CDR1 as LNHDA and CDR2 as SQIVND (reference sequence). This CDR3 comprises 14 residues. The CDR3 bases are TGTGCCAGTAGGTTGGTGCTGCCTGGTCAGCCCCAGCATTTT. Amino acids: CASRLVLPGQPQHF.

This chain joins TRBV29-1 and TRBJ2-3; 10 positions agree with TRBD1. Per germline, CDR1 SQVTM and CDR2 ANQGSEA. The CDR3 loop spans 15 amino acids. The trim removed 0 bases at V and 2 bases at J, leaving 2 bases unmatched. CDR3 in amino acids: CSVEDGTGDTDTQYF. The CDR3 region has the DNA TGCAGCGTTGAAGACGGGACAGGGGACACAGATACGCAGTATTTT.

The chain combines TRBV6-6 with TRBJ1-1; the D gene is possibly TRBD1 (6 bases). This CDR3 has 16 amino acids. Germline loops: CDR1 MNHNY, CDR2 SVGAGI (reference sequence). V was shortened by 6 bases and J by 0 bases, with 17 bases between the two germline ends. The CDR3 loop is CASRSPGPGVNTEAFF. CDR3 nucleotide sequence: TGTGCCAGCAGATCCCCTGGACCAGGGGTGAACACTGAAGCTTTCTTT.

V usage is TRBV27 and J usage is TRBJ1-1, with D perhaps TRBD1 (5 bases). V lost 0 bases and J 2 bases, leaving 7 bases between the germline ends. Germline CDR1 and CDR2: MNHEY and SMNVEV (reference sequence). This CDR3 is 14 amino acids long. CDR3 sequence (DNA): TGTGCCAGCAGTTTATCCGGGGGAAACACTGAAGCTTTCTTT. The encoded protein is CASSLSGGNTEAFF.

The J gene is TRBJ2-2, the V gene TRBV7-6; D ambiguous. CDR3 size: 15 residues. Between the trimmed V and J ends, which lost 3 bases and 0 bases, there was a span of 8 bases. The germline V gene encodes CDR1 SGHVS and CDR2 FNYEAQ. The CDR3 DNA sequence: TGTGCCAGCAGCTTTCTCTTCCCGAACACCGGGGAGCTGTTTTTT. This gives the protein CASSFLFPNTGELFF.

This chain connects TRBV6-5 to TRBJ1-6; D gene ambiguous. This CDR3 spans 14 amino acids. V was shortened by 1 base and J by 8 bases, with 9 bases between the two germline ends. Germline CDR1 and CDR2: MNHEY and SVGAGI. In DNA, the CDR3 is TGTGCCAGCAGTTACTACGGGGTGGATTCACCCCTCCACTTT. It yields the protein CASSYYGVDSPLHF.

This clone was observed a single time. V gene TRBV4-1 combines with J gene TRBJ2-5; the D is unclear. Germline CDR1 MGHRA, CDR2 YSYEKL. The CDR3 length is 13 residues. Trimming stripped 3 bases from V and 1 base from J, with 6 bases between. The CDR3 sequence is CASSQPGQETQYF. The CDR3 bases are TGCGCCAGCAGCCAGCCCGGCCAAGAGACCCAGTACTTC.

This clone showed up just a few times. V usage is TRBV6-1 and J usage is TRBJ1-6; 7 nucleotides agree with TRBD1. This CDR3 comprises 14 residues. The germline V gene encodes CDR1 MNHNS and CDR2 SASEGT. V gave up 0 bases and J gave up 10 bases; unmatched junction bases: 3. CDR3 DNA: TGTGCCAGCAGTGAAGCACAGGGGCCCTCACCCCTCCACTTT. Translated, it gives CASSEAQGPSPLHF.

V usage is TRBV27 and J usage is TRBJ2-6, with a possible D match to TRBD1 (6 bases). CDR3 length: 18 residues. Germline assignment: CDR1 MNHEY and CDR2 SMNVEV (reference sequence). Trimming pared 6 bases from V and 1 base from J, leaving 19 bases between. The CDR3 region is CASRPTGLLNSGANVLTF. Here the CDR3 DNA reads TGTGCCAGCAGGCCGACAGGTCTTTTGAATTCTGGGGCCAACGTCCTGACTTTC.

The chain carries TRBV7-3 and TRBJ2-1; 9 positions match TRBD2. J lost 5 bases, V lost 2 bases, and 16 bases had no gene match. The CDR3 length is 19 residues. The V gene's germline CDR1 is SGHTA and CDR2 FQGTGA. The DNA for the CDR3 is TGTGCCAGCAGCTTAGTTGTGGGGAGCGGGAGGTGGGGAAACAATGAGCAGTTCTTC. Protein sequence: CASSLVVGSGRWGNNEQFF.

Comments on this clone: This CDR3 is also generated by other DNA sequences in the sample. The J gene is TRBJ1-5, the V gene TRBV24-1, with D maybe TRBD1 (5 bases). V dropped 9 bases and J dropped 2 bases, with 10 bases sitting between them. Looked up from germline, CDR1 is KGHDR and CDR2 is SFDVKD. This CDR3 contains 13 residues. DNA of the CDR3: TGTGCCACCTCGGCGGGGGGCAATCAGCCCCAGCATTTT. Its protein product is CATSAGGNQPQHF.

The chain employs TRBV25-1 and TRBJ2-1; D gene uncertain. The CDR3 runs to 11 residues. Germline CDR1 MGHDK, CDR2 SYGVNS. Trimming stripped 4 bases from V and 2 bases from J, with 0 bases between. In nucleotides, the CDR3 is TGTGCCAGCAGTGCCTACAATGAGCAGTTCTTC. It specifies CASSAYNEQFF.